These T cell receptor beta chains were read from a single sample in a study of blood T cell repertoires in COVID-19. The protocol was immunoSEQ multiplex PCR, while the TCRdb copy is restricted to in-frame clones and leaves out a portion. This table has a few hundred thousand clones, approximately 85% appearing once. The sample consisted of PBMCs or T cells enriched from blood (not recorded which). The receptors shown here come from a man aged 25 to 40 who had recovered from COVID-19. Each CDR3 is given with its conserved first and last residue. Each record gives: J gene, D gene, V gene, CDR3 length, clone size, CDR3 DNA, CDR3 protein. A D gene is named only where the DNA matches it firmly. The size of a clone is reported for some rows only, either as once, few or many, or as a class for expanded clones.

TRBJ1-5	NA	TRBV4-1	17	NA	TGCGCCAGCAGCCAAGGGGCCGCAGGGGTCTTCAATCAGCCCCAGCATTTT	CASSQGAAGVFNQPQHF
TRBJ1-6	NA	TRBV2	17	NA	TGTGCCAGCAGTGTAAATTCGGGGTACCGATCTAGCTCACCCCTCCACTTT	CASSVNSGYRSSSPLHF
TRBJ1-2	NA	TRBV6-5	14	NA	TGTGCCAGCAGGAACGGAAGGGGGATTGGCGGCTACACCTTC	CASRNGRGIGGYTF
TRBJ1-4	TRBD1	TRBV4-3	16	NA	TGCGCCAGCAGCCAAGAGGATGCAGGGGGTTATGAAAAACTGTTTTTT	CASSQEDAGGYEKLFF
TRBJ2-7	TRBD2	TRBV10-3	14	medium-sized	TGTGCCATCAGCGCAGGCGGGGGGACCTACGAGCAGTACTTC	CAISAGGGTYEQYF
TRBJ1-5	NA	TRBV30	15	NA	TGTGCCTGGAGTTTAGGTGCAGGGCAAGGACAGCCCCAGCATTTT	CAWSLGAGQGQPQHF
TRBJ1-5	NA	TRBV7-2	12	NA	TGTGCCAGCAGCTTAGTCGGTAGTCCCCAGCATTTT	CASSLVGSPQHF
TRBJ1-1	NA	TRBV29-1	13	NA	TGCAGCGTTGAACTTCTAGACAGAAGGTTGGCTTTCTTT	CSVELLDRRLAFF
TRBJ2-1	NA	TRBV10-1	12	NA	TGCGCCAGCAGTGACCCCCCGGGTGAGCAGTTCTTC	CASSDPPGEQFF
TRBJ1-2	NA	TRBV11-2	19	NA	TGTGCCAGCAGCTCCAGGAACAGCGCTCCCACAGGGCGTAACTATGGCTACACCTTC	CASSSRNSAPTGRNYGYTF
TRBJ1-2	NA	TRBV10-3	12	NA	TGTGCCAGCTTTACGGCGGACTATGGCTACACCTTC	CASFTADYGYTF
TRBJ2-1	TRBD2	TRBV5-1	16	NA	TGCGCCAGCAGCTTGGCCCGGGGGGGGCCTAGCGATGAGCAGTTCTTC	CASSLARGGPSDEQFF
TRBJ2-2	TRBD1	TRBV2	16	NA	TGTGCCAGCGAGAATGACAGGGGGACAAACACCGGGGAGCTGTTTTTT	CASENDRGTNTGELFF
TRBJ1-1	NA	TRBV6-5	14	NA	TGTGCCAGCAGCTTCCCTGCAGGGAACACTGAAGCTTTCTTT	CASSFPAGNTEAFF
TRBJ1-4	TRBD1	TRBV27	17	NA	TGTGCCAGCAGGACCGGGACAGGGGCGTCGTCTAATGAAAAACTGTTTTTT	CASRTGTGASSNEKLFF
TRBJ1-2	TRBD1	TRBV5-4	15	NA	TGTGCCAGCAGTGGTAACAGGGGGCTGAACTATGGCTACACCTTC	CASSGNRGLNYGYTF
TRBJ2-3	TRBD1	TRBV27	16	NA	TGTGCCAGCTTCCCTTTCTGGGACAGCAGCACAGATACGCAGTATTTT	CASFPFWDSSTDTQYF
TRBJ1-2	NA	TRBV16	12	NA	TGTGCCAGCAGCCAATACCAACTAGGCTACACCTTC	CASSQYQLGYTF
TRBJ1-3	NA	TRBV5-1	17	NA	TGCGCCAGCAGCTTCACCCCGACGGGTCACTCTGGAAACACCATATATTTT	CASSFTPTGHSGNTIYF
TRBJ2-5	TRBD1	TRBV7-9	14	NA	TGTGCCAGCAGCGGTACAGGGGCCCGAGAGACCCAGTACTTC	CASSGTGARETQYF
TRBJ1-1	NA	TRBV9	14	NA	TGTGCCAGCAGCGTCCGACAGCTGAACACTGAAGCTTTCTTT	CASSVRQLNTEAFF
TRBJ2-1	NA	TRBV6-4	14	few	TGTGCCAGCAGTGCATCAGAATTAGCCAATGAGCAGTTCTTC	CASSASELANEQFF
TRBJ1-4	NA	TRBV5-1	13	NA	TGCGCCAGCAGCTTGGGGCCTAATGAAAAACTGTTTTTT	CASSLGPNEKLFF
TRBJ1-2	NA	TRBV10-2	11	NA	TGCGCCAGCAGGGGGCCGAAGGGCTACACCTTC	CASRGPKGYTF
TRBJ1-1	NA	TRBV2	13	once	TGTGCCAGCAGAAAGGAGATGAACACTGAAGCTTTCTTT	CASRKEMNTEAFF
TRBJ2-7	TRBD1	TRBV5-4	14	NA	TGTGCCAGCAGCTTGGCGGGACAGGGGTACGAGCAGTACTTC	CASSLAGQGYEQYF
TRBJ1-6	NA	TRBV14	15	once	TGTGCCAGCAGCCAAGGGGGGGGGCTCCGGTCACCCCTCCACTTT	CASSQGGGLRSPLHF
TRBJ1-1	NA	TRBV6-5	13	once	TGTGCCAGCAACCAGGGGACGTGGCGAGAGGCTTTCTTT	CASNQGTWREAFF
TRBJ1-2	NA	TRBV19	11	NA	TGTGCCAGTAACAACAGGGATGGCTACACCTTC	CASNNRDGYTF
TRBJ1-3	NA	TRBV20-1	13	NA	TGCAGTGCTAGTGGAGGCAGGGCCAACACCATATATTTT	CSASGGRANTIYF
TRBJ1-5	NA	TRBV2	13	NA	TGTGCCAGCAGTACCGAGGTTGCTCAGCCCCAGCATTTT	CASSTEVAQPQHF
TRBJ1-4	NA	TRBV18	14	NA	TGTGCCAGCTCACGAACAGGGAAGGGTGAAAAACTGTTTTTT	CASSRTGKGEKLFF
TRBJ2-1	TRBD1	TRBV10-3	17	NA	TGTGCCATCAGTGACCCTGGGCGGACAGGAGGTAACAATGAGCAGTTCTTC	CAISDPGRTGGNNEQFF
TRBJ2-1	NA	TRBV19	13	NA	TGTGCCAGTAGAAGGGGGGGGTACAATGAGCAGTTCTTC	CASRRGGYNEQFF
TRBJ1-2	NA	TRBV5-6	13	NA	TGTGCCAGCAGCCCACCCACACAGGAAGGCTACACCTTC	CASSPPTQEGYTF
TRBJ1-2	TRBD1	TRBV30	15	NA	TGTGCCTGGAGTGCTCCCGGACAGGGGGCACTTGGCTACACCTTC	CAWSAPGQGALGYTF
TRBJ1-3	NA	TRBV9	14	NA	TGTGCCAGCAGCGTAGGGACAGCTGGAAACACCATATATTTT	CASSVGTAGNTIYF
TRBJ1-6	TRBD1	TRBV9	17	once	TGTGCCAGCAGGCCCCGTGGACAGGGGGCATCGAGTTCACCCCTCCACTTT	CASRPRGQGASSSPLHF
TRBJ1-1	NA	TRBV30	13	NA	TGTGCCTGGGGTGTCGGGGGGAACACTGAAGCTTTCTTT	CAWGVGGNTEAFF
TRBJ1-3	TRBD1	TRBV5-1	14	NA	TGCGCCAGCAGCACGGGGACAGGGGGAAACACCATATATTTT	CASSTGTGGNTIYF
TRBJ1-2	NA	TRBV9	14	NA	TGTGCCAGCAGCGTAGTCGGGGGGCATGATGGCTACACCTTC	CASSVVGGHDGYTF